This note documents a single TCR beta chain sequence. These data are taken from a study of T-cell reconstitution after alpha-beta-depleted transplantation in children. It was with unique molecular identifiers that the TCRbeta library was prepared. One entry per CDR3 protein results from TCRdb running MiXCR on the PCR reads. The sample has fewer than 750,000 distinct CDR3 sequences, roughly 23% seen once. The CDR3 has 13 residues. Trimming removed 3 bases at V and 2 bases at J, with 7 bases between. The germline CDR1 and CDR2 sequences are SGHAT and FQNNGV. The receptor comes from a boy under two years old who had a stem cell transplant for acute myeloid leukemia, so the T cells may come from the graft donor. Sequencing used PBMCs, mostly from graft donor cells, obtained 360 days after TCRalphabeta/CD19-depleted stem cell transplant. The rearrangement links TRBV11-2 to TRBJ1-1; D uncertain. CDR3 amino acids: CASSFLVNTEAFF. The CDR3 nucleotides read TGTGCCAGCAGCTTTCTCGTTAACACTGAAGCTTTCTTT. The full variable domain, rest sourced from reference TRBV11-2 and TRBJ1-1, is EAGVAQSPRYKIIEKRQSVAFWCNPISGHATLYWYQQILGQGPKLLIQFQNNGVVDDSQLPKDRFSAERLKGVDSTLKIQPAKLEDSAVYLCASSFLVNTEAFFGQGTRLTVV.